These 28 T cell receptor beta chains share one sample of origin, sequenced in a study of cytomegalovirus exposure and HLA in healthy donors. The PCR ran on 60 Vbeta and 13 Jbeta primers. Produced via immunoSEQ multiplex PCR; TCRdb's table is partial and in-frame only. The sample holds roughly 100,000 clones; 73% are singletons and the top ten take roughly 3.5%. Input material: PBMCs. The source of these receptors is a man aged 35-49 years in good health and CMV-seronegative.

As DNA, the CDR3 is TGTGCCAGCAGCTTGGCCGTGTTGGGAGACATTCAGTACTTC. This sequence encodes CASSLAVLGDIQYF. This chain connects TRBV5-8 to TRBJ2-4; weak D call: TRBD2 (5 bases). The germline V gene encodes CDR1 SGHTS and CDR2 YDEGEE. Trimming pared 0 bases from V and 8 bases from J, leaving 12 bases between. This CDR3 region has 14 residues.

The chain is built from TRBV5-1 and TRBJ2-1; 8 positions match TRBD1. The germline CDR1 and CDR2 sequences are SGHRS and YFSETQ. The CDR3 runs 14 residues. The junction had 7 bases not matched to a gene; V was cut back by 5 bases and J by 6 bases. DNA for the CDR3: TGCGCCAGCAGACCTGGACAGGGCGGCAATGAGCAGTTCTTC. It translates to CASRPGQGGNEQFF.

The chain carries TRBV14 and TRBJ1-1, with unresolved D. This CDR3 has 13 amino acids. The germline gives CDR1 SGHDN, CDR2 FVKESK. V was pared by 2 bases and J by 10 bases, with 14 bases between. The CDR3 nucleotides are TGTGCCAGCAGCCAACAGTCCCCGGGTTCAGCTTTCTTT. Translating gives CASSQQSPGSAFF.

The chain carries TRBV27 and TRBJ1-2; 7 bases align to TRBD1. The V and J ends lost 1 base and 14 bases, in that order; junction bases with no gene match: 7. This CDR3 is built from 12 residues. Germline CDR1 reads MNHEY; CDR2 reads SMNVEV (reference sequence). Here the CDR3 DNA reads TGTGCCAGCAGTTTATTGAAGGGGGCCGAGACCTTC. It specifies CASSLLKGAETF.

The CDR3 DNA follows: TGTGCCAGCAGCCAGGACATCTCTGGAAACACCATATATTTT. Translated: CASSQDISGNTIYF. The chain couples TRBV5-6 to TRBJ1-3; a weak D match, TRBD1 (5 bases). V shed 4 bases and J shed 0 bases, with 8 bases lying between them. Germline CDR1 and CDR2: SGHDT and YYEEEE. The CDR3 covers 14 residues.

This clone was observed a few times. CDR3 nucleotides: TGTGCCAGCAAACGGTCCTCTGGGGCCAACGTCCTGACTTTC. Protein sequence: CASKRSSGANVLTF. V usage is TRBV2 and J usage is TRBJ2-6, with D uncertain. Trimming removed 7 bases from V and 0 bases from J, with 7 bases in between. The CDR3 has 14 residues. CDR1 SNHLY and CDR2 FYNNEI come from the germline V gene.

The V and J genes are TRBV19 and TRBJ1-3; D gene ambiguous. CDR3 length: 12 residues. CDR1 LNHDA and CDR2 SQIVND come from the germline V gene (reference sequence). Trimming took off 7 bases at V and 4 bases at J, with 8 bases between the two ends. Here the CDR3 reads CASIIPGNTIYF. CDR3 bases: TGTGCCAGTATAATCCCCGGAAACACCATATATTTT.

This clone was counted only a few times. This chain connects TRBV5-6 to TRBJ1-2; D unresolved. CDR3 size: 11 residues. V was trimmed by 1 base and J by 8 bases, leaving 6 bases between them. CDR1 SGHDT and CDR2 YYEEEE come from the germline V gene. The CDR3 DNA reads as TGTGCCAGCAGCTTGCATAGAGGCTACACCTTC. Protein: CASSLHRGYTF.

The gene calls are TRBV5-1 and TRBJ2-3; perhaps TRBD2 as D (5 bases). The CDR3 is made up of 15 amino acids. The ends were cut back, 4 bases at V and 0 bases at J, with 12 bases in the middle. Germline V lookup: CDR1 SGHRS, CDR2 YFSETQ. CDR3: CASSGGGASTDTQYF. The CDR3 DNA reads as TGCGCCAGCAGCGGAGGCGGAGCTAGCACAGATACGCAGTATTTT.

The rearrangement links TRBV7-9 to TRBJ1-5; weak D call: TRBD1 (5 bases). The V end was cut by 5 bases, the J end by 2 bases, with 7 bases between. CDR3 length equals 13 residues. In germline, CDR1 is SEHNR, CDR2 FQNEAQ (reference sequence). The CDR3 reads CASSKTGNQPQHF. For the CDR3, the DNA is TGTGCCAGCAGCAAGACAGGCAATCAGCCCCAGCATTTT.

V usage is TRBV27 and J usage is TRBJ1-5; D may be TRBD1 (6 bases). This CDR3 has 14 residues. Germline assignment: CDR1 MNHEY and CDR2 SMNVEV (reference sequence). Trimming left V 7 bases short and J 2 bases short, with 12 bases between. As DNA, the CDR3 is TGTGCCAGCACCCTTACAGGGTGCAATCAGCCCCAGCATTTT. Translation gives CASTLTGCNQPQHF.

This clone was found a few times. This sequence joins TRBV19 and TRBJ1-1; D call uncertain. With 6 bases removed from V and 0 bases from J, the gap between germline ends came to 8 bases. There are 13 residues in the CDR3. CDR1 and CDR2 (germline): LNHDA, SQIVND (reference sequence). DNA of the CDR3: TGTGCCAGTAGATCTTCTCTGAACACTGAAGCTTTCTTT. Its protein product is CASRSSLNTEAFF.

This clone occurred a few times. This chain connects TRBV5-1 to TRBJ1-1; 7 bases align to TRBD1. Germline V lookup: CDR1 SGHRS, CDR2 YFSETQ. V was pared by 5 bases and J by 6 bases, with 7 bases of the junction left unmatched. The CDR3 covers 13 residues. The CDR3 DNA reads as TGCGCCAGCAGTGCCGGGACAGCCTCTGAAGCTTTCTTT. This gives the protein CASSAGTASEAFF.

This chain connects TRBV5-5 to TRBJ1-1; 8 bases fit TRBD1. V was clipped by 4 bases and J by 8 bases; unmatched bases: 4. The CDR3 runs to 12 residues. CDR1 is SGHKS, CDR2 YYEKEE, per germline (reference sequence). Here the CDR3 reads CASSQQGAEAFF. CDR3 DNA sequence: TGTGCCAGCAGCCAGCAGGGGGCCGAAGCTTTCTTT.

The J gene is TRBJ1-2, the V gene TRBV28, with TRBD1 identical over 7 bases. Per germline, CDR1 MDHEN and CDR2 SYDVKM. Losses at the gene ends were 6 bases for V and 2 bases for J; bases not matched to a gene: 9. This CDR3 is 15 amino acids long. The CDR3 loop reads CASSPPGQLNYGYTF. In DNA form, the CDR3 reads TGTGCCAGCAGCCCTCCGGGACAGCTAAACTATGGCTACACCTTC.

The J gene is TRBJ1-2, the V gene TRBV19; D not resolved. Germline CDR1 is LNHDA and CDR2 is SQIVND (reference sequence). The CDR3 is made up of 11 amino acids. With 8 bases removed from V and 4 bases from J, the gap between germline ends came to 8 bases. CDR3 DNA: TGTGCCAGTCAACTAGGCTATGGCTACACCTTC. This encodes CASQLGYGYTF.

The chain combines TRBV18 with TRBJ2-2; D is perhaps TRBD1 (6 bases). CDR1 KGHSH and CDR2 LQKENI come from the germline V gene. With 2 bases removed from V and 1 base from J, the gap between germline ends came to 11 bases. This CDR3 contains 16 residues. CDR3 sequence (DNA): TGTGCCAGCTCACCAGCACAGGGTTTGAACACCGGGGAGCTGTTTTTT. This gives the protein CASSPAQGLNTGELFF.

The chain links TRBV7-2 to TRBJ2-7, with 12 bases aligning to TRBD1. Germline assignment: CDR1 SGHTA and CDR2 FQGNSA. The trim removed 5 bases at V and 6 bases at J, leaving 5 bases unmatched. The CDR3 is 14 residues long. In nucleotides, the CDR3 is TGTGCCAGCAGCACCCGGGACAGGGGGCCCGAGCAGTACTTC. The encoded protein is CASSTRDRGPEQYF.

The CDR3: CASSPATGKIGGYTF. CDR3 sequence (DNA): TGCGCCAGCAGCCCAGCGACAGGGAAAATCGGTGGCTACACCTTC. The V gene is TRBV4-3, the J gene TRBJ1-2; the match to TRBD1 covers 7 bases. Trimming at V came to 4 bases and at J to 7 bases, leaving 12 bases not matched to a gene. The CDR3 runs 15 residues. The germline CDR1 and CDR2 sequences are LGHNA and YSLEER.

The rearrangement links TRBV7-9 to TRBJ1-2; no firm D call. The V end lost 6 bases, the J end lost 2 bases, and 16 bases lay between the germline ends. CDR1 and CDR2 from the germline V gene are SEHNR and FQNEAQ (reference sequence). The CDR3 runs 15 residues. CDR3 sequence: CASSFEAPWNYGYTF. The CDR3 nucleotides are TGTGCCAGCAGTTTCGAGGCCCCTTGGAACTATGGCTACACCTTC.

This chain connects TRBV27 to TRBJ1-2; D ambiguous. The CDR3 sequence is 14 residues long. V lost 3 bases and J lost 5, with 13 bases in between. Germline V gives CDR1 MNHEY, CDR2 SMNVEV (reference sequence). The CDR3 bases are TGTGCCAGCAGTTTTCTGGCAGGATCGTATGGCTACACCTTC. This gives the protein CASSFLAGSYGYTF.

V is TRBV5-6 and J is TRBJ2-5, with TRBD2 identical over 11 bases. The CDR3 contains 17 residues. V dropped 4 bases and J dropped 4; count of bases not matched to a gene: 12. Germline V gives CDR1 SGHDT, CDR2 YYEEEE. CDR3 coding DNA: TGTGCCAGCAGCCCTGGAGACGTAGCGGGGGGGCGAGAGACCCAGTACTTC. Protein product: CASSPGDVAGGRETQYF.

Only a few counts were recorded for this clone. The CDR3 DNA follows: TGCGCCAGCAGCCGTACTTGGGATAGCGGGGGTAATGAGCAGTTCTTC. Translation gives CASSRTWDSGGNEQFF. The rearrangement joins TRBV4-3 to TRBJ2-1; 9 bases fit TRBD2. Trimming cost V 4 bases and J 7 bases; bases outside gene matches: 11. Germline V gene sequence: CDR1 LGHNA, CDR2 YSLEER. CDR3 length: 16 amino acids.

The V gene is TRBV5-4, the J gene TRBJ2-3; 9 bases align to TRBD1. The CDR3 contains 15 residues. Germline values: CDR1 SGHNT, CDR2 YYREEE (reference sequence). With 3 bases clipped from V and 3 bases from J, the junction kept 5 bases outside the gene matches. CDR3 sequence: CASSYPGQGTDTQYF. The CDR3 coding sequence is TGTGCCAGCAGCTACCCGGGACAGGGAACAGATACGCAGTATTTT.

The chain has TRBV5-4 and TRBJ2-7, with D maybe TRBD2 (6 bases). The CDR3 contains 15 residues. The V end lost 3 bases, the J end lost 3 bases, and 16 bases lay between the germline ends. Germline V CDR1 and CDR2: SGHNT, YYREEE (reference sequence). For the CDR3, the DNA is TGTGCCAGCAGCTACTCTTGGGGGGACCGCTACGAGCAGTACTTC. It codes for CASSYSWGDRYEQYF.

The V gene is TRBV6-5, the J gene TRBJ2-7; a possible D gene is TRBD2 (6 bases). This CDR3 comprises 13 residues. Between the trimmed V and J ends, which lost 2 bases and 2 bases, there was a span of 7 bases. Germline loops: CDR1 MNHEY, CDR2 SVGAGI. The CDR3 DNA is TGTGCCAGCAGTTACGGCGGGACCTACGAGCAGTACTTC. It is translated as CASSYGGTYEQYF.

The genes are TRBV2 and TRBJ1-2; weak D call: TRBD1 (5 bases). Germline CDR1 is SNHLY and CDR2 is FYNNEI. This CDR3 spans 16 amino acids. Trimming took 0 bases from V and 5 from J, leaving 16 bases between them. The CDR3 sequence: CASSEALFRTNYGYTF. The DNA of the CDR3 is TGTGCCAGCAGTGAAGCGCTTTTTAGGACAAATTATGGCTACACCTTC. Combining the CDR3 with reference TRBV2 and TRBJ1-2 gives the whole variable domain EPEVTQTPSHQVTQMGQEVILRCVPISNHLYFYWYRQILGQKVEFLVSFYNNEISEKSEIFDDQFSVERPDGSNFTLKIRSTKLEDSAMYFCASSEALFRTNYGYTFGSGTRLTVV.

The chain uses TRBV6-5 and TRBJ1-4; D is perhaps TRBD1 (5 bases). The CDR3 sequence is 15 residues long. Per the germline V gene, CDR1 is MNHEY and CDR2 is SVGAGI. Trimming cost V 7 bases and J 4 bases, with 16 bases left between them. DNA for the CDR3: TGTGCCAGCAAAGGGGCCCGACGGCGTAATGAAAAACTGTTTTTT. Translated: CASKGARRRNEKLFF.